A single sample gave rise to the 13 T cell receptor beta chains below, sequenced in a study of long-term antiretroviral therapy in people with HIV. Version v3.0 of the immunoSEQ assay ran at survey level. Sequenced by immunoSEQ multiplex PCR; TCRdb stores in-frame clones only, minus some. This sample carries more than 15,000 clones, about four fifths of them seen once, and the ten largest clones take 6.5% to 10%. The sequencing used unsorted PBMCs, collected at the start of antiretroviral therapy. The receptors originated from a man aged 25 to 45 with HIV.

In nucleotides, the CDR3 is TGTGCCAGCATCCGGACTAGCGGGGATTATGAGCAGTTCTTC. As protein: CASIRTSGDYEQFF. The V and J genes are TRBV6-6 and TRBJ2-1, with 12 bases identical to TRBD2. This CDR3 region has 14 residues. V dropped 7 bases and J dropped 8; count of bases not matched to a gene: 6. CDR1 is MNHNY, CDR2 SVGAGI, per germline (reference sequence).

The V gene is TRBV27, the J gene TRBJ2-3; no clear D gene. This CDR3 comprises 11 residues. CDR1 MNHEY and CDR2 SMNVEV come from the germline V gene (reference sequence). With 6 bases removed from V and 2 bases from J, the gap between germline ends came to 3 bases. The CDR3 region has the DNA TGTGCCAGCAGGACCACAGATACGCAGTATTTT. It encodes CASRTTDTQYF.

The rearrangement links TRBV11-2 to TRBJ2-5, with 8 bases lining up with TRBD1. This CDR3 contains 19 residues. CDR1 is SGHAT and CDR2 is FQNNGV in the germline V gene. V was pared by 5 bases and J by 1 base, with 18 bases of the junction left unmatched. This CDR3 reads CASSQSRDRRSPIQETQYF. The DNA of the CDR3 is TGTGCCAGCAGCCAAAGCCGGGACAGGAGAAGCCCGATCCAAGAGACCCAGTACTTC.

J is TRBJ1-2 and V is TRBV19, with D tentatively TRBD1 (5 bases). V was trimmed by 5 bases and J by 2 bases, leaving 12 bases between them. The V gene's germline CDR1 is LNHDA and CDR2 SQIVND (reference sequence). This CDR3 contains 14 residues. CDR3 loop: CASSFRDANYGYTF. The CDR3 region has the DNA TGTGCCAGTAGTTTTCGGGACGCAAACTATGGCTACACCTTC.

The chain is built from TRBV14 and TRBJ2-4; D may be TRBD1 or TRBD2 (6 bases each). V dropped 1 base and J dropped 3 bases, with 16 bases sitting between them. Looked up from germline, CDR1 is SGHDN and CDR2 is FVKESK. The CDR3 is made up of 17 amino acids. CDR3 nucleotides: TGTGCCAGCAGCCAAGGGTCTGGAGGGGGTGGCAAAAACATTCAGTACTTC. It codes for CASSQGSGGGGKNIQYF.

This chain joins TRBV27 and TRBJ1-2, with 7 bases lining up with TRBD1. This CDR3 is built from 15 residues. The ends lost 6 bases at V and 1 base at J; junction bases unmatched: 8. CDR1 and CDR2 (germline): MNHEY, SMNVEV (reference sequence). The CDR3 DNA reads TGTGCCAGCAGAGATGACAGGGAAGGTAACTATGGCTACACCTTC. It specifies CASRDDREGNYGYTF.

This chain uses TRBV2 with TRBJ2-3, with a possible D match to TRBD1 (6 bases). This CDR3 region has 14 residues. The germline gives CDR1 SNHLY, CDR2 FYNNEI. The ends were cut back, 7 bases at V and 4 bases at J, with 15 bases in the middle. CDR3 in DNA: TGTGCCAGCAAGGACAGCGCTCCCGCAGATACGCAGTATTTT. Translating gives CASKDSAPADTQYF. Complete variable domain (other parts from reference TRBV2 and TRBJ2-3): EPEVTQTPSHQVTQMGQEVILRCVPISNHLYFYWYRQILGQKVEFLVSFYNNEISEKSEIFDDQFSVERPDGSNFTLKIRSTKLEDSAMYFCASKDSAPADTQYFGPGTRLTVL.

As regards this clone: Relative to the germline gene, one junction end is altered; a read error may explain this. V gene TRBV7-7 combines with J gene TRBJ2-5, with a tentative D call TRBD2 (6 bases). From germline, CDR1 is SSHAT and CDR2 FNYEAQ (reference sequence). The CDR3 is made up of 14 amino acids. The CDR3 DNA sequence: TGTGCTAGCAGTCAAGGAAAGGGAGGAGAGACCCAGTACTTC. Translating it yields CASSQGKGGETQYF.

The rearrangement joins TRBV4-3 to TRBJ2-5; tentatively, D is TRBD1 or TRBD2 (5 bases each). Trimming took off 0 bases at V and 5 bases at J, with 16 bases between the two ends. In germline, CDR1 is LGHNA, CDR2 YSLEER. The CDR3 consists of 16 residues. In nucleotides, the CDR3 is TGCGCCAGCAGCCAAGACCTGGGGGTCTCGGGGGAGACCCAGTACTTC. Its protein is CASSQDLGVSGETQYF.

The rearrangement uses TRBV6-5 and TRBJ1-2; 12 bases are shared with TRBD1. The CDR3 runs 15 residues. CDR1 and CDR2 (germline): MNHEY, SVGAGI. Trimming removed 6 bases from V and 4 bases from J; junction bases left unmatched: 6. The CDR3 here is CASSTGTGGGYGYTF. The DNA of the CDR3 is TGTGCCAGCAGCACCGGGACAGGGGGCGGCTATGGCTACACCTTC.

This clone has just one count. In DNA, the CDR3 is TGTGCCAGTAGTCTAAGACAGGGGATGGGCTCTGGGGCCAACGTCCTGACTTTC. It is translated as CASSLRQGMGSGANVLTF. The rearrangement joins TRBV19 to TRBJ2-6, with 8 bases lining up with TRBD1. This CDR3 is built from 18 residues. Trimming removed 5 bases from V and 0 bases from J; junction bases left unmatched: 9. The germline V gene has CDR1 LNHDA and CDR2 SQIVND (reference sequence).

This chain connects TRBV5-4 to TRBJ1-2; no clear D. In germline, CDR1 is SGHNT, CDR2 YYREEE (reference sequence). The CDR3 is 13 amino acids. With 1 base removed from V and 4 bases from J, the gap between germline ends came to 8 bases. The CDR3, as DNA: TGTGCCAGCAGCTTGAAGGGAATCTATGGCTACACCTTC. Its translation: CASSLKGIYGYTF.

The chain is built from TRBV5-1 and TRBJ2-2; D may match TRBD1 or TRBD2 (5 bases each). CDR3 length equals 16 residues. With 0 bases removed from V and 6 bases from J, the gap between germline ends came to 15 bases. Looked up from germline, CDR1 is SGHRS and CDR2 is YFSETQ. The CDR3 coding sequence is TGCGCCAGCAGCTTGGGGGCAGGGACCTCACCCGGGGAGCTGTTTTTT. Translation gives CASSLGAGTSPGELFF.